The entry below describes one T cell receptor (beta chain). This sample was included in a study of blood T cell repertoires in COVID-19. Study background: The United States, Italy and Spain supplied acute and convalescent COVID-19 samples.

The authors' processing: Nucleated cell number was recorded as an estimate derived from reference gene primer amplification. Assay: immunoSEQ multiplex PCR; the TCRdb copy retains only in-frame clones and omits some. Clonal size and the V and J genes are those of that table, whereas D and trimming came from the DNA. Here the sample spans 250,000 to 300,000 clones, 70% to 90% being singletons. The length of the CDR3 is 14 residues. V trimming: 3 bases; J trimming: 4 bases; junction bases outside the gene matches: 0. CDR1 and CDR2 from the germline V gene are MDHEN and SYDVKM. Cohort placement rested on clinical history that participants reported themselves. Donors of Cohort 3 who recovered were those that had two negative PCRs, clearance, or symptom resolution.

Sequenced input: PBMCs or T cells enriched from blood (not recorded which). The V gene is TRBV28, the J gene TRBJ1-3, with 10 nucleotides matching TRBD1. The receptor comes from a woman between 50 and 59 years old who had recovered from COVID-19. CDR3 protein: CASSLDRGGNTIYF. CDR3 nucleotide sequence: TGTGCCAGCAGTTTGGACAGGGGGGGAAACACCATATATTTT.